The entry below gives a single T cell receptor beta chain sequence along with its context. The CDR3 length is 15 residues. Germline CDR1 is LNHNV and CDR2 is YYDKDF (reference sequence). The V gene lost 0 bases and the J gene lost 0 bases, with 6 bases spanning the gap. This entry is derived from a study of control samples from healthy donors and cancer patients. The table came from immunoSEQ multiplex PCR; TCRdb's copy has only in-frame clones and leaves some out. The sample contains approximately 82,000 clones, 90% to 95% of which appear only once. The receptor was isolated from a woman aged 18-29 years in good health. The chain uses TRBV15 and TRBJ2-1; D remains unclear. Sequenced sample: blood. CDR3 amino acids: CATSREIDSYNEQFF. Here the CDR3 DNA reads TGTGCCACCAGCAGAGAGATAGACTCCTACAATGAGCAGTTCTTC.